This T cell receptor beta chain appears in the sequencing data of a study of T-cell reconstitution after alpha-beta-depleted transplantation in children (TCRdb year 2016). As for the study more broadly: Using TCR repertoire profiling, the study quantitatively followed how T-cell immune reconstitution unfolded in children after TCRalphabeta/CD19-depleted allogeneic hematopoietic cell transplantation.

Library creation used PCR. These reads were obtained on an Illumina HiSeq 2500. Molecular barcoding was employed in the preparation of TCR libraries, with unique molecular identifiers being used to normalize TCRbeta repertoire quantification. The public reads were reprocessed in TCRdb via fastp at Q25 and MiXCR, keeping in-frame beta chains. Each entry is one CDR3 protein sequence, shown with its most common DNA and genes. The sample data list about 640,000 distinct CDR3 sequences, and approximately 15% of these were observed just once. The biggest ten clones account for 0.8% to 1.1% of the sample. This clonotype turned up a few times. Its antigen is unknown. Base qualities are not at hand, and no much larger clone is one base apart. The germline V gene provides CDR1 MNHNS and CDR2 SASEGT. The germline V end is reduced by 6 bases and the J end by 2 bases; junction bases left unmatched: 6. Counted from cysteine to phenylalanine, this CDR3 has 14 amino acids. Only the CDR3 portion is preserved as DNA: 42 bases, with reading frame beginning at the first base.

This clonotype was sampled from a human donor who donated a stem cell graft to a child with acute myeloid leukemia. Sequencing was performed on PBMCs from the stem cell graft donor, taken from the stem cell graft. The chain is encoded by TRBV6-1 joined to TRBJ1-2, with 7 bases matching TRBD1. The nucleotide sequence is given as TGTGCCAGCAGAGCGCCGACAGGGAACTATGGCTACACCTTC. This translates into CASRAPTGNYGYTF.